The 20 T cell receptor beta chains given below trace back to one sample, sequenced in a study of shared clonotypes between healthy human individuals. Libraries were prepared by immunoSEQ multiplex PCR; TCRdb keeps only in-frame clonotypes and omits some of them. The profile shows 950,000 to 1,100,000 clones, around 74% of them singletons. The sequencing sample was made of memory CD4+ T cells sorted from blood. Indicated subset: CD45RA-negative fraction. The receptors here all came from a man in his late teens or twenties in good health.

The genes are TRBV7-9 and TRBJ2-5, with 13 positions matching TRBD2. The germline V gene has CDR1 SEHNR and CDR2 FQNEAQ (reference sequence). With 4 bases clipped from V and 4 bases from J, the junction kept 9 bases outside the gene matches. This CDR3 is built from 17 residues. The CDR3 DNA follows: TGTGCCAGCAGCTCCGGGACTAGCGGGAACCGCCGAGAGACCCAGTACTTC. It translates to CASSSGTSGNRRETQYF.

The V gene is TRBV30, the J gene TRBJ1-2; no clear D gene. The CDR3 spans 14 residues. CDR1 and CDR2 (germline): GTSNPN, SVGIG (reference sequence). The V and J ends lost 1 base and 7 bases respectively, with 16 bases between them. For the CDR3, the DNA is TGTGCCTGGAGTGCTGGCAGCCTTTTAGGTGGCTACACCTTC. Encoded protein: CAWSAGSLLGGYTF.

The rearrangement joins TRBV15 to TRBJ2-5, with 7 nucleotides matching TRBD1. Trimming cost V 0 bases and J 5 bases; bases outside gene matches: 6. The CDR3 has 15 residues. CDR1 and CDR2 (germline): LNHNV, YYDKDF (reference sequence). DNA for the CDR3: TGTGCCACCAGCAGAGATGGACAGGCTTGGGAGACCCAGTACTTC. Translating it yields CATSRDGQAWETQYF.

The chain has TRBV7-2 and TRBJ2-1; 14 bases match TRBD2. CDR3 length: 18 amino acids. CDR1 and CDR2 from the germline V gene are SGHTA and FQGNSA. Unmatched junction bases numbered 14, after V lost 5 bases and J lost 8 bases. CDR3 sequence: CASSRGLAGGRVLDEQFF. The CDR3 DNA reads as TGTGCCAGCAGCCGCGGACTAGCGGGAGGCCGGGTTTTGGATGAGCAGTTCTTC.

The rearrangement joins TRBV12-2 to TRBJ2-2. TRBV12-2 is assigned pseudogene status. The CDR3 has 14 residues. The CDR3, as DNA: TGTGCAAGTCGCCTTGCTTTGAACACCGGGGAGCTGTTTTTT. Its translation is CASRLALNTGELFF.

CDR3 coding DNA: TGTGCCTGGATTGCTGCGGACAGGGTCATTAATGGCTACACCTTC. Its protein product is CAWIAADRVINGYTF. V gene TRBV30 combines with J gene TRBJ1-2; 8 bases agree with TRBD1. The V gene's germline CDR1 is GTSNPN and CDR2 SVGIG (reference sequence). The CDR3 runs to 15 residues. The V gene end was trimmed by 4 bases and the J gene end by 6 bases; junction bases not matched to a gene: 13.

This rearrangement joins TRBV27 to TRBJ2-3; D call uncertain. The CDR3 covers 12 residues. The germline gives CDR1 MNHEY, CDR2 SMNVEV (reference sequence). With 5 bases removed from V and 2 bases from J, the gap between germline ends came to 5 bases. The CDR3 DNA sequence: TGTGCCAGCAGTACGCTCACAGATACGCAGTATTTT. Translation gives CASSTLTDTQYF.

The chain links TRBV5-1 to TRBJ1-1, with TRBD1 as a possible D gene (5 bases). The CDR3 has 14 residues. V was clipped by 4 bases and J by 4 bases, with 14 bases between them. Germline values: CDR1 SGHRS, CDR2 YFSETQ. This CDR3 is CASSGRGGGTEAFF. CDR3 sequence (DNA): TGCGCCAGCAGCGGAAGGGGCGGGGGCACTGAAGCTTTCTTT. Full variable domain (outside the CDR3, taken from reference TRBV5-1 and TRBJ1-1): KAGVTQTPRYLIKTRGQQVTLSCSPISGHRSVSWYQQTPGQGLQFLFEYFSETQRNKGNFPGRFSGRQFSNSRSEMNVSTLELGDSALYLCASSGRGGGTEAFFGQGTRLTVV.

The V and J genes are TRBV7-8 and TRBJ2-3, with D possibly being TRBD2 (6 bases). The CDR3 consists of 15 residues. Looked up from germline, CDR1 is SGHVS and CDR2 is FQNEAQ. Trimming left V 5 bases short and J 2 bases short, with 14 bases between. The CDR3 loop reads CASSRRGNPTDTQYF. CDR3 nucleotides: TGTGCCAGCAGCCGCCGCGGGAATCCCACAGATACGCAGTATTTT. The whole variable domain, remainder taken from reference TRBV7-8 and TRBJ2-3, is GAGVSQSPRYKVAKRGQDVALRCDPISGHVSLFWYQQALGQGPEFLTYFQNEAQLDKSGLPSDRFFAERPEGSVSTLKIQRTQQEDSAVYLCASSRRGNPTDTQYFGPGTRLTVL.

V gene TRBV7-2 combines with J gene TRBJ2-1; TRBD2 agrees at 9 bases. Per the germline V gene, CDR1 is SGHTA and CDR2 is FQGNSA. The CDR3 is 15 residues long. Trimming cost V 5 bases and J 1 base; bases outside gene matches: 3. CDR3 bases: TGTGCCAGCAGCCCAGCGGGAGGATCCTACAATGAGCAGTTCTTC. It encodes CASSPAGGSYNEQFF.

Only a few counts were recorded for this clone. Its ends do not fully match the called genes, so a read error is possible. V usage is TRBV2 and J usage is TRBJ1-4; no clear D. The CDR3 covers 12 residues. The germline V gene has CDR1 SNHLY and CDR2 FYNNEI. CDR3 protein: CASRGPKEKLFF. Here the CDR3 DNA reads TGTGCCAGCAGAGGGCCTAAGGAAAAACTGTTTTTT. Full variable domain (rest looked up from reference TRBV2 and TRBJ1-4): EPEVTQTPSHQVTQMGQEVILRCVPISNHLYFYWYRQILGQKVEFLVSFYNNEISEKSEIFDDQFSVERPDGSNFTLKIRSTKLEDSAMYFCASRGPKEKLFFGSGTQLSVL.

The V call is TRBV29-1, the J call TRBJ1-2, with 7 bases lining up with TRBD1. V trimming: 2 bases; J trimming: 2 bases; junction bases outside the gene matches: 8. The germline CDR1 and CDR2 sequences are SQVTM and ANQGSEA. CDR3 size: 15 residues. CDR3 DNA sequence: TGCAGCGTTGAAAGAGGGTCAGGGGGAAACTATGGCTACACCTTC. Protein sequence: CSVERGSGGNYGYTF.

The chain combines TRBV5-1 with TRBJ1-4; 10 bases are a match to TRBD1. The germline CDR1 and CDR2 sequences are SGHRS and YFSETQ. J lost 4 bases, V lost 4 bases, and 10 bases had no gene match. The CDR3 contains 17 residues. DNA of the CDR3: TGCGCCAGCAGCCCCGGGACAGGGGCAGGGGGTAATGAAAAACTGTTTTTT. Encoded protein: CASSPGTGAGGNEKLFF. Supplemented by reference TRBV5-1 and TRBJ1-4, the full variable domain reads KAGVTQTPRYLIKTRGQQVTLSCSPISGHRSVSWYQQTPGQGLQFLFEYFSETQRNKGNFPGRFSGRQFSNSRSEMNVSTLELGDSALYLCASSPGTGAGGNEKLFFGSGTQLSVL.

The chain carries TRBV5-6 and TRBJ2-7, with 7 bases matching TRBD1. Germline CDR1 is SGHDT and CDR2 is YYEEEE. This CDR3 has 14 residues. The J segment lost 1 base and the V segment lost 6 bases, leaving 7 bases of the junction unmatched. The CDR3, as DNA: TGTGCCAGCAAGCGGACAGGCCTTTCCTACGAGCAGTACTTC. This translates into CASKRTGLSYEQYF. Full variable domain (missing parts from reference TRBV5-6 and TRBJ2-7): DAGVTQSPTHLIKTRGQQVTLRCSPKSGHDTVSWYQQALGQGPQFIFQYYEEEERQRGNFPDRFSGHQFPNYSSELNVNALLLGDSALYLCASKRTGLSYEQYFGPGTRLTVT.

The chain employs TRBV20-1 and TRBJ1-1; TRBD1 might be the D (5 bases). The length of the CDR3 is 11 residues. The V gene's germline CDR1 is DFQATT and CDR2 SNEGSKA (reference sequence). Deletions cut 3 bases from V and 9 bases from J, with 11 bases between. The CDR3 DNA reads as TGCAGTGCTAGGGCGGGGGTCAAAGCTTTCTTT. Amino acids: CSARAGVKAFF.

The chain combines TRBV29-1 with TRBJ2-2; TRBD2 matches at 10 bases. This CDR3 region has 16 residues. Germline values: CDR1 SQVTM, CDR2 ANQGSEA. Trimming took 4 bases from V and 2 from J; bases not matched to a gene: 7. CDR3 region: CSVGELAGVNTGELFF. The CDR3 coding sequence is TGCAGCGTTGGGGAGCTAGCGGGAGTAAACACCGGGGAGCTGTTTTTT.

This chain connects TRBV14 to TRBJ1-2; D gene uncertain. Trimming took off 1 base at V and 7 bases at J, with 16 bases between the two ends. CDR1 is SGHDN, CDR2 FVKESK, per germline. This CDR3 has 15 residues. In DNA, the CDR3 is TGTGCCAGCAGCCAAGCCGAGTCAAAAATTACTGGCTACACCTTC. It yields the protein CASSQAESKITGYTF.

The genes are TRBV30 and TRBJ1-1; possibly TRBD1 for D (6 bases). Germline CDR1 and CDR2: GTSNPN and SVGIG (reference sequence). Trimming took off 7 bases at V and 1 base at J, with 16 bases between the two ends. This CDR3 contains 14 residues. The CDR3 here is CASNIDRPNTEAFF. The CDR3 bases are TGTGCCTCCAACATCGACAGGCCGAACACTGAAGCTTTCTTT.

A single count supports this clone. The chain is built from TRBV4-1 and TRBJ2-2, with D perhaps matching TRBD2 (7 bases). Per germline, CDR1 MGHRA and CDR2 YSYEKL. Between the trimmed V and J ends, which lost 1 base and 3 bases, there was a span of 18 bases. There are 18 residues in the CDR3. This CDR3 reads CASSQGPIGGADTGELFF. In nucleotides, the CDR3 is TGCGCCAGCAGCCAAGGCCCCATAGGGGGGGCAGACACCGGGGAGCTGTTTTTT.

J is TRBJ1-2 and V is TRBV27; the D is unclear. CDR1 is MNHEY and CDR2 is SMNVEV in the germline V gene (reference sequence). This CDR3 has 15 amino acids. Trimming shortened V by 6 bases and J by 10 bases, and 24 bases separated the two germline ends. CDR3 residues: CASSVSSNWASDYTF. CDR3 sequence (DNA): TGTGCCAGCAGCGTTTCGTCCAACTGGGCCAGTGACTACACCTTC.